This TCR beta chain derives from a study of T cells in Graves' hyperthyroidism and ophthalmopathy. This clonotype was picked up a small number of times. Per the germline V gene, CDR1 is LGHDT and CDR2 is YNNKEL (reference sequence). This CDR3 has 15 amino acids. V dropped 1 base and J dropped 6; count of bases not matched to a gene: 6. The source material, RNA transcripts, was used to amplify TCR beta CDR3 regions. The HTBI set primed first-round TCR CDR3 RT-PCR. TCRdb reprocessed the multiplex PCR reads with MiXCR, giving one entry per CDR3 protein. The sample carries roughly 500,000 distinct CDR3 sequences, roughly 46% recorded once.

The sequence was obtained from an adult woman with Graves' disease, either hyperthyroidism or ophthalmopathy (not recorded which). J is TRBJ1-5 and V is TRBV3-1, with 7 bases matching TRBD1. Sequencing was performed on peripheral blood or thyroid tissue (not recorded which). The CDR3: CASSQGLRGPQPQHF. CDR3 DNA: TGTGCCAGCAGCCAAGGGCTGAGGGGGCCTCAGCCCCAGCATTTT. Using reference TRBV3-1 and TRBJ1-5 for the parts outside the CDR3, the full variable domain is DTAVSQTPKYLVTQMGNDKSIKCEQNLGHDTMYWYKQDSKKFLKIMFSYNNKELIINETVPNRFSPKSPDKAHLNLHINSLELGDSAVYFCASSQGLRGPQPQHFGDGTRLSIL.